This T cell receptor (beta chain) emerged from a study of T cell responses to AZD1222 COVID-19 vaccine. Repertoires were generated with immunoSEQ multiplex PCR, while TCRdb's copy carries only in-frame clones and drops some. The sample includes just under 75,000 clones, about 78% seen only once; the top ten take about 51%. The V segment lost 1 base and the J segment 5 bases; nucleotides outside the gene matches: 8. Germline V CDR1 and CDR2: SGHVS, FNYEAQ. The CDR3 is made up of 16 amino acids. The chain uses TRBV7-6 and TRBJ2-7; TRBD1 agrees at 10 bases. Sequences were derived from peripheral blood, sampled 28 days after the second AZD1222 dose. The TCR comes from an adult who received the AZD1222 COVID-19 vaccine. CDR3 nucleotide sequence: TGTGCCAGCAGCTTAGTCGGGACAGGGGTTCACGACGAGCAGTACTTC. This encodes CASSLVGTGVHDEQYF.